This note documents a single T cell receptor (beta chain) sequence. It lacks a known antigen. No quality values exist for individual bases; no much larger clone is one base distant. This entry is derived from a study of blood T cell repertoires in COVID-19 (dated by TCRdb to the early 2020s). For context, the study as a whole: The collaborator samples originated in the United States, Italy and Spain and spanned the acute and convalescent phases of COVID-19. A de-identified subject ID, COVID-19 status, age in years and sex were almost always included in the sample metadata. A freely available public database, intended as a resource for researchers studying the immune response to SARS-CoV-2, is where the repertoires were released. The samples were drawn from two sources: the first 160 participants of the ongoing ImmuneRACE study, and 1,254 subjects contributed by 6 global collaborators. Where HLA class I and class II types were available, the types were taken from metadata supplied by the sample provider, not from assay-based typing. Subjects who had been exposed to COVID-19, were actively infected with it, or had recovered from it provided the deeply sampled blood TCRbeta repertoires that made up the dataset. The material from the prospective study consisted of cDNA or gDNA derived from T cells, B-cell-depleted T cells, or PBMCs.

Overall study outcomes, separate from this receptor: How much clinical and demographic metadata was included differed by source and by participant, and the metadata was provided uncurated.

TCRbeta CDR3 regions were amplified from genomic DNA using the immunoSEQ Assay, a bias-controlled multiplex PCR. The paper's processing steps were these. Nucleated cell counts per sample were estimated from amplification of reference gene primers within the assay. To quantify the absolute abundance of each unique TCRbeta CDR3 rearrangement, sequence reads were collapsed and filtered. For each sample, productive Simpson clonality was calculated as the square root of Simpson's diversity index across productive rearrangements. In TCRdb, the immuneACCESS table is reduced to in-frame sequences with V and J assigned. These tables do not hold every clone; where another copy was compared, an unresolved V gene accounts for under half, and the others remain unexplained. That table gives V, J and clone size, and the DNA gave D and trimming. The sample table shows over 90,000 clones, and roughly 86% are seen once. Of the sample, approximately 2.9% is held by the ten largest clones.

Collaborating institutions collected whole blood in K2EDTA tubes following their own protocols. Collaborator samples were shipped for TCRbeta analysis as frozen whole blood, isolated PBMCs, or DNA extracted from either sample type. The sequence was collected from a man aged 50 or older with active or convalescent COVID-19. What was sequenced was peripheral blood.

The CDR3 has the sequence CASSFPDNNYNEQFF. The bases read TGCGCCAGCAGCTTCCCCGACAACAACTACAATGAGCAGTTCTTC. The V and J segments used are TRBV5-1 and TRBJ2-1; there is no confident call for the D gene. Between the V and J ends, shortened by 2 bases and 3 bases respectively, the junction contains 12 bases. The CDR3 numbers 15 residues from cysteine through phenylalanine. The read is trimmed to its CDR3 DNA, 45 bases read in frame from base 1. Looking up the germline V gene yields CDR1 SGHRS and CDR2 YFSETQ.